This T cell receptor beta chain was captured in a study of vaccination effects on CD4 cells after COVID-19 (dated by TCRdb to about 2022). At the level of the whole study: Participants received two doses of either the BNT162b2 or the mRNA-1273 mRNA SARS-CoV-2 vaccine. Cultures from other donors in the study were sequenced with the Oncomine TCR Beta short-read assay on an Illumina iSeq 100. A total of 10 COVID-19 convalescent patients and a handful of SARS-CoV-2-naive healthy vaccine recipients were included in the full study. SARS-CoV-2 spike-specific CD4+ TCR repertoires from before and after mRNA vaccination were compared in COVID-19 convalescent patients and in infection-naive vaccine recipients. Here is what the overall study found, with its caveats: At late post-vaccination timepoints, both infection-induced and vaccine-induced clones showed marked clonal contraction, consistent with waning T cell responses. Limitations of the study were the small number of convalescent patients and the absence of early post-infection timepoints. Among healthy vaccine recipients, nearly all vaccine-induced clones were SARS-CoV-2 mono-reactive, and only 1 of 255 was cross-reactive with common cold coronaviruses.

Library preparation used the immunoSEQ multiplex PCR assay. TCR beta CDR3 sequencing was performed on DNA from the cultured, isolated CD4+ T cells. The authors' pipeline ran thus. Non-productive TCR sequences were removed, reads were trimmed to the CDR3 region, and CDR3s of at least 7 amino acids were retained. Antigen-specific clonotypes were identified using the MANAFEST web app by comparison of expansion in peptide wells against reference cultures. To be called positive, a clone needed expansion at FDR<0.05 compared with the reference and with all other wells, an odds ratio greater than 5, and a frequency greater than 0.1% in two replicate wells. Clonotypes significantly expanded in SARS-CoV-2 spike wells and in at least one common cold coronavirus spike condition were defined as cross-reactive. CDR3 similarity was assessed by Levenshtein distance using the stringdist R package, and unrooted trees were constructed with ape in R 3.6.1. TCRdb re-hosts the immuneACCESS table, in-frame sequences only. Its copies lack some clones; in the studies checked, an unresolved V gene accounts for under half of them, and the cause for the rest is not known. V and J calls and clone size are given by that table; D and trimming were obtained from the DNA. In all, the sample holds 74,000 or so clones, and under 90% of those were seen once. 10% to 15% of the sample belongs to the ten largest clones.

V is pruned by 0 bases and J by 6 bases, leaving 3 bases of the junction without a gene match. The germline V gene yields SGHRS for CDR1 and YFSETQ for CDR2. The CDR3 runs 14 amino acids, cysteine and phenylalanine included. Just CDR3 DNA is preserved here, 42 bases in frame from base 1. The ViraFEST assay stimulated PBMC with viral peptide pools and then used TCR sequencing to identify antigen-specific CD4+ T cell clonotypes by expansion. After 10 to 11 days of culture, CD4+ T cells were isolated with the EasySep CD4+ T cell isolation kit. Negative nucleocapsid antibody results before and after vaccination confirmed that the healthy vaccine recipients had no prior SARS-CoV-2 infection. Some 1.9 million PBMC per well were cultured with roughly 10 ug/ml peptides in IMDM containing roughly 5% human AB serum, around 9.7 IU/ml IL-2 and gentamicin. On days 3 and 7, half of the culture medium was replaced with fresh IL-2-containing medium. Unless noted otherwise, every peptide stimulation condition was cultured in triplicate wells. PBMC were separated from whole blood using Ficoll-Paque Plus gradient centrifugation and were then either cryopreserved at -140C or used fresh. Overlapping peptide pools spanned the spike proteins of SARS-CoV-2 and the common cold coronaviruses HCoV-NL63, HCoV-OC43 and HCoV-229E. The QIAamp micro DNA kit was used to extract genomic DNA from the cultured CD4+ T cells.

Notes on this clone: The antigen it recognizes is unknown. The record has no base qualities; no much larger clone is one base away.

Sequencing was performed on CD4+ T cells from PBMCs cultured with SARS-CoV-2 spike peptides, taken before COVID-19 vaccination. Sample cell subset or site, as interpreted from the label and publication: SARS-CoV-2 spike overlapping peptide pool stimulation. This chain is built from TRBV5-1 and TRBJ2-3; the junction holds 8 bases that match TRBD1. This TCR derives from a human donor who received a COVID-19 vaccine. The CDR3 protein: CASSLGTGRDTQYF. The DNA sequence is given as TGCGCCAGCAGCTTGGGGACAGGGAGGGATACGCAGTATTTT.